This TCR beta chain was captured in a study of blood T cell repertoires in COVID-19 (dated by TCRdb to about 2020). Describing the broader study: Collaborator samples came from the United States, Italy and Spain and covered acute and convalescent phases of COVID-19. The material from the prospective study consisted of cDNA or gDNA derived from T cells, B-cell-depleted T cells, or PBMCs. Deeply sampled blood TCRbeta repertoires from subjects exposed to, actively infected with, or recovered from COVID-19 were included in the dataset. The repertoires were made available in a free public database intended to serve as a resource for research on the immune response to SARS-CoV-2. The samples were drawn from the first 160 participants of the ongoing ImmuneRACE study and from 1,254 subjects provided by 6 global collaborators. The sample metadata nearly always contained a de-identified subject ID, COVID-19 status, age in years and sex. Where available, HLA class I and class II types were taken from metadata supplied by the sample provider and were not determined by assay-based typing.

In the case of this clone: The antigen it binds to is not known. No much larger clone is present one base from it, and per-base qualities are unavailable.

The immunoSEQ Assay, a bias-controlled multiplex PCR, was used to amplify TCRbeta CDR3 regions from genomic DNA. In the paper's pipeline: Nucleated cell counts per sample were estimated from amplification of reference gene primers within the assay. Sequence reads were collapsed and filtered to measure the absolute abundance of every unique TCRbeta CDR3 rearrangement. For each sample, productive Simpson clonality was calculated as the square root of Simpson's diversity index across productive rearrangements. TCRdb limited this immuneACCESS table to in-frame rearrangements with V and J called. A share of clones is missing; checked studies link under half to unresolved V genes, and the rest is unexplained. V and J calls and clone size come straight from that table; D and trimming were deduced from the DNA. Recorded for this sample are 180,000 or so clones; roughly 73% of them occurred a single time. The ten largest clones capture 2.8% of the sample.

Collaborating institutions collected whole blood in K2EDTA tubes following their own protocols. For TCRbeta analysis, collaborators shipped samples in one of three forms: frozen whole blood, isolated PBMCs, or DNA extracted from either of those sample types. Overall study results and their limits: The quantity of clinical and demographic metadata differed by source and by participant and was supplied without curation.

CDR1 and CDR2 were assigned from the germline V gene as MDHEN and SYDVKM. V loses 6 bases, J loses 4 bases, and the germline ends lie 12 bases apart. The CDR3 covers 14 residues, taking in both the cysteine and the phenylalanine. Solely the CDR3 DNA is kept, with 42 bases framed from the first base. What was sequenced was peripheral blood. Recombination connected TRBV28 to TRBJ1-4; a tentative D call is TRBD1 (5 bases match). This receptor was obtained from a woman of 80 years or more with active or convalescent COVID-19. The CDR3 protein is CASRGLGGNEKLFF. At the DNA level, the sequence is TGTGCCAGCAGGGGGCTCGGCGGTAATGAAAAACTGTTTTTT.